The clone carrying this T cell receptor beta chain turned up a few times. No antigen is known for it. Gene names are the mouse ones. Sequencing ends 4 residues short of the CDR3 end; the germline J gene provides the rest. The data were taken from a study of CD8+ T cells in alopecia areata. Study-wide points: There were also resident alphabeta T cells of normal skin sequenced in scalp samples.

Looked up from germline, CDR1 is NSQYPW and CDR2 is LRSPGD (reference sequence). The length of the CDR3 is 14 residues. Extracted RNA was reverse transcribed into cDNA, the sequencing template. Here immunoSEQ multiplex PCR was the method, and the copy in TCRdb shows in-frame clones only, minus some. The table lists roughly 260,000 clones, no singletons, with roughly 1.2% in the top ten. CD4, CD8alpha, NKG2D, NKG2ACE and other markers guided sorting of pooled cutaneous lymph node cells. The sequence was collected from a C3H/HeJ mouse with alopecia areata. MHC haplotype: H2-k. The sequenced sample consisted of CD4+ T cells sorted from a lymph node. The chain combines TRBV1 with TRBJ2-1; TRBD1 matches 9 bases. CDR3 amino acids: CTCSSRQGGAEQFF. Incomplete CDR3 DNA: TGCACCTGCAGTTCCCGACAGGGGGGGGCT.